These 3 T cell receptor beta chains share one sample of origin, sequenced in a study of CD4 T cells in relation to SARS-CoV-2 and coronaviruses. The unexposed donors gave CD4+ T cells in 2011-2018, prior to COVID-19. The cells were cultured for 9 to 11 days before CD4+ T cells were isolated. Assay: immunoSEQ multiplex PCR; the TCRdb copy retains only in-frame clones and omits some. The sample lists about 27,000 clones, roughly four fifths occurring once. Their antigens remain unidentified. The sequencing input was CD4+ T cells from PBMCs, cultured in vitro. These receptors came from a human donor in good health.

This clone was counted only a few times. V and J are TRBV20-1 and TRBJ1-1; a possible D gene is TRBD1 (5 bases). This CDR3 is built from 13 residues. V lost 3 bases and J lost 0, with 8 bases in between. In germline, CDR1 is DFQATT, CDR2 SNEGSKA (reference sequence). CDR3 bases: TGCAGTGCTAGTGGGGCCATGAACACTGAAGCTTTCTTT. It translates to CSASGAMNTEAFF.

This clone was found a few times. The J gene is TRBJ2-7, the V gene TRBV5-1, with 7 nucleotides matching TRBD1. With 0 bases clipped from V and 3 bases from J, the junction kept 6 bases outside the gene matches. Germline V CDR1 and CDR2: SGHRS, YFSETQ. This CDR3 has 15 residues. The CDR3 DNA is TGCGCCAGCAGCTTGGCCCGGACAGGATACTACGAGCAGTACTTC. Protein product: CASSLARTGYYEQYF.

The chain is built from TRBV29-1 and TRBJ2-3; 12 positions agree with TRBD2. CDR1 and CDR2 (germline): SQVTM, ANQGSEA. Trimming removed 3 bases from V and 0 bases from J; junction bases left unmatched: 4. The CDR3 is 16 residues long. The CDR3 spells CSVDGGTSGSTDTQYF. CDR3 DNA sequence: TGCAGCGTTGATGGGGGGACTAGCGGGAGCACAGATACGCAGTATTTT.